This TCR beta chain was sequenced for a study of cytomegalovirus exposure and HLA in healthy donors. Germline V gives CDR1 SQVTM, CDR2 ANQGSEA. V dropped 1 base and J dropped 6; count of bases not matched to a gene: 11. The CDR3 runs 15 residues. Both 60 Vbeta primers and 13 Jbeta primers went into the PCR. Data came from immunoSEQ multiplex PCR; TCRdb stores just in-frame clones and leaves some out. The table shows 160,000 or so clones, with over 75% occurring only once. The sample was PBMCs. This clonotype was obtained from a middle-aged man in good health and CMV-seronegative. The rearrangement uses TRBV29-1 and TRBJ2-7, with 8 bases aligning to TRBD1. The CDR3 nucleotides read TGCAGCGTTGAAGGGATGGACAGGGTCGGAGGCGAGCAGTACTTC. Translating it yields CSVEGMDRVGGEQYF.